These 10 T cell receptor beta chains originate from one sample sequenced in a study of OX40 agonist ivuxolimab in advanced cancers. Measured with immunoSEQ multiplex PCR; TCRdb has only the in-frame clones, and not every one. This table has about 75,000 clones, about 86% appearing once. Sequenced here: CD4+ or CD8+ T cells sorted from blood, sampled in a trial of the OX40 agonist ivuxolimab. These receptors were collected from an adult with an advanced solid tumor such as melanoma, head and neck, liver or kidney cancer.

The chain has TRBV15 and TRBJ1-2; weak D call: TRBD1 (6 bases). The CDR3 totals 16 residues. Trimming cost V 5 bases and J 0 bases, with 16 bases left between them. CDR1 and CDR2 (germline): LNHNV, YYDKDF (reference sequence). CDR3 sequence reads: CATSDRTVETNYGYTF. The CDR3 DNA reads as TGTGCCACCAGCGACCGGACAGTAGAAACTAACTATGGCTACACCTTC. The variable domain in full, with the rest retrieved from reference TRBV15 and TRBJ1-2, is DAMVIQNPRYQVTQFGKPVTLSCSQTLNHNVMYWYQQKSSQAPKLLFHYYDKDFNNEADTPDNFQSRRPNTSFCFLDIRSPGLGDTAMYLCATSDRTVETNYGYTFGSGTRLTVV.

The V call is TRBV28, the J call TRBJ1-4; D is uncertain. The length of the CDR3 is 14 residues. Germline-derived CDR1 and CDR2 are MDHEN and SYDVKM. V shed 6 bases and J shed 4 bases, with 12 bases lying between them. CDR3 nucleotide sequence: TGTGCCAGCAGACCCCAACACGGTAATGAAAAACTGTTTTTT. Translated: CASRPQHGNEKLFF.

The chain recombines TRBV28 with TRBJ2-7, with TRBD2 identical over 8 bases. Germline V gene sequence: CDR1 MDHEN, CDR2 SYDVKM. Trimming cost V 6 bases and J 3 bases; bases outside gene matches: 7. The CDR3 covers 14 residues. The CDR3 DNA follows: TGTGCCAGCAGGACCGGGAGGGGGGTCTACGAGCAGTACTTC. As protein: CASRTGRGVYEQYF.

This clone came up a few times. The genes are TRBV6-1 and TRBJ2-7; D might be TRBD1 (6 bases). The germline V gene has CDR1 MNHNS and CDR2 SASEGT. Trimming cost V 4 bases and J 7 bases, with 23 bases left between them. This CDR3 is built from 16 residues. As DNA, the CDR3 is TGTGCCAGCAGTGGGTACAGGGAGCCAGTAATGGGAGAGCAGTACTTC. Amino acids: CASSGYREPVMGEQYF.

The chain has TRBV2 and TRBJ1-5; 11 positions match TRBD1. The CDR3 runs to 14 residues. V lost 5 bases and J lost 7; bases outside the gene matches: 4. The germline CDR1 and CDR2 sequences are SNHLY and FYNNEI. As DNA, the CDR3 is TGTGCCAGCAGTCCCGGGACAGGGGGGCAGCCCCAGCATTTT. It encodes CASSPGTGGQPQHF.

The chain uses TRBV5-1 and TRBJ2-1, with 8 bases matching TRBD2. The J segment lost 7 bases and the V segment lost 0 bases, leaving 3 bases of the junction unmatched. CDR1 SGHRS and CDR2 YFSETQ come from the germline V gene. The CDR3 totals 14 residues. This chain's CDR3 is CASSLVGGANEQFF. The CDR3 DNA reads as TGCGCCAGCAGCTTGGTCGGGGGGGCGAATGAGCAGTTCTTC.

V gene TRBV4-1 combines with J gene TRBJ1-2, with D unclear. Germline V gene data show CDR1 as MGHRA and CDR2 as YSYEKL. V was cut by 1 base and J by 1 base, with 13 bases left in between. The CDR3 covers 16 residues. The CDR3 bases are TGCGCCAGCAGCCAAGTGGGCCAGGTCGATAACTATGGCTACACCTTC. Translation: CASSQVGQVDNYGYTF.

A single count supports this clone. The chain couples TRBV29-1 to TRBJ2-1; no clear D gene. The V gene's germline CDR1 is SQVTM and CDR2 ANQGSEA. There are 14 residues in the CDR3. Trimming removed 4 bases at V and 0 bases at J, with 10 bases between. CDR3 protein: CSVVAFTSYNEQFF. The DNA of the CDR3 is TGCAGCGTTGTGGCGTTTACCTCCTACAATGAGCAGTTCTTC.

CDR3 amino acids: CASSHQGGSPLHF. CDR3 DNA sequence: TGTGCCAGCAGTCATCAGGGAGGCTCACCCCTCCACTTT. The chain couples TRBV6-4 to TRBJ1-6, with D possibly TRBD1 on 5 matching bases. CDR3 length: 13 residues. Germline assignment: CDR1 MRHNA and CDR2 SNTAGT. V was trimmed by 5 bases and J by 10 bases, leaving 12 bases between them.

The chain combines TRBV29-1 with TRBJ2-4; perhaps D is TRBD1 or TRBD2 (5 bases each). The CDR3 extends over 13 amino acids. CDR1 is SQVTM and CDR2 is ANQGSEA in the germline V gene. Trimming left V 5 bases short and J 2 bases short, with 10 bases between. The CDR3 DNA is TGCAGCGTTATCTGGGGGACCAAAAACATTCAGTACTTC. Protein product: CSVIWGTKNIQYF.